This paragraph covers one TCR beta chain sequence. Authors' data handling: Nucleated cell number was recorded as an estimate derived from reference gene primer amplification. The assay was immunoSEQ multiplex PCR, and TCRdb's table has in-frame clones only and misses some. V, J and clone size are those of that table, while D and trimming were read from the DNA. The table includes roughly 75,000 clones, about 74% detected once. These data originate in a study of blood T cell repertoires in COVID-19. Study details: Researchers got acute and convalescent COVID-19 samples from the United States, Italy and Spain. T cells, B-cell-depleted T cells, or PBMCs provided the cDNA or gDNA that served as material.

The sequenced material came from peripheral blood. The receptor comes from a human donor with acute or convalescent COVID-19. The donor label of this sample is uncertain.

CDR3 residues: CASSLDGGRGELFF. DNA of the CDR3: TGTGCCAGCAGCTTAGACGGGGGGAGAGGGGAGCTGTTTTTT. The J gene is TRBJ2-2, the V gene TRBV11-2; 7 bases map to TRBD2. The CDR3 covers 14 residues. Germline V gene lookup returns CDR1 SGHAT and CDR2 FQNNGV. V lost 0 bases, J lost 8 bases, and 3 bases stayed unmatched.